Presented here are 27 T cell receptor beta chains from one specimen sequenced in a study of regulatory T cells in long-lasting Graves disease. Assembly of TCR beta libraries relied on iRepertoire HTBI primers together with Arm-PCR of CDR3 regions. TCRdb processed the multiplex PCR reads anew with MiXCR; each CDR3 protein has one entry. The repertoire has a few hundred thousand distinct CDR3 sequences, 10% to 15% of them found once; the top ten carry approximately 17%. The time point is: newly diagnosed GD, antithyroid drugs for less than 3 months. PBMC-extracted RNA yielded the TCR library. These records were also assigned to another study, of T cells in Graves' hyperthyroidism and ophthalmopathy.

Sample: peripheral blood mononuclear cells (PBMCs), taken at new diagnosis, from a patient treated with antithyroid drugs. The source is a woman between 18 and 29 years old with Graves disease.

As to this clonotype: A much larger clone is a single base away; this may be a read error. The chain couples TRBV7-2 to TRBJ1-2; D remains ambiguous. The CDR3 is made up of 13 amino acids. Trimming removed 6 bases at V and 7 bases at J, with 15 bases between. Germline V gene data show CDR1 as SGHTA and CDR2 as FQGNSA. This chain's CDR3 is CASSPTLSRGYTF. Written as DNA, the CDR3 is TGTGCCAGCAGTCCGACCCTGAGCCGTGGCTACACCTTC.

The DNA of the CDR3 is TGTGCCACCAGCAGATTTGCCGGGACTAGCGGGAGGTTCGGTGAGCAGTTCTTC. Translated: CATSRFAGTSGRFGEQFF. The V call is TRBV15, the J call TRBJ2-1, with TRBD2 matching over 15 bases. After removal of 2 bases from V and 9 bases from J, the junction contained 11 bases not matched to a gene. The length of the CDR3 is 18 residues. In germline, CDR1 is LNHNV, CDR2 YYDKDF (reference sequence).

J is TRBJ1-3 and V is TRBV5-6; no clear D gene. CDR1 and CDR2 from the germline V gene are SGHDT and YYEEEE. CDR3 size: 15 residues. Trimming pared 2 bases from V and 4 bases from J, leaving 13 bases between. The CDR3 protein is CASSFHPAGGNTIYF. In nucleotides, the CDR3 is TGTGCCAGCAGCTTTCATCCAGCCGGGGGAAACACCATATATTTT.

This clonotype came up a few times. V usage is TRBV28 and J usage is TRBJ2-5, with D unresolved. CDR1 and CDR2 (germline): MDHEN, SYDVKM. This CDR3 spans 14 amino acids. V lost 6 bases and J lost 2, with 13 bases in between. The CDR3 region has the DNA TGTGCCAGCAGCAGACGAACCCTGCAAGAGACCCAGTACTTC. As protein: CASSRRTLQETQYF.

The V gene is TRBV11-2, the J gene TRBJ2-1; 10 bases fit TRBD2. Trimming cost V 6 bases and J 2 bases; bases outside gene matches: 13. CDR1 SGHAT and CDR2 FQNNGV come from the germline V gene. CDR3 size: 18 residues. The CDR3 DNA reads TGTGCCAGCAGGGTACCGGGACTAGCGAGAAGGGCCTACAATGAGCAGTTCTTC. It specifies CASRVPGLARRAYNEQFF.

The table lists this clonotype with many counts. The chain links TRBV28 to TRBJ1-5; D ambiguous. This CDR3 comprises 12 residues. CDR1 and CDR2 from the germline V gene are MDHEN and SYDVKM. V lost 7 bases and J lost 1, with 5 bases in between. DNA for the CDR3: TGTGCCAGCAAAGTGAGCAATCAGCCCCAGCATTTT. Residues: CASKVSNQPQHF.

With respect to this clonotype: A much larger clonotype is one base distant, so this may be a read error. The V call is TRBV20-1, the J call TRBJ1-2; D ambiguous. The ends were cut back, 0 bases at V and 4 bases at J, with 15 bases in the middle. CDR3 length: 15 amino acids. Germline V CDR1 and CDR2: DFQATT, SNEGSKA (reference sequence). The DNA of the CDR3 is TGCAGTGCTAGAGATAGGAACACACCTATCTATGGCTACACCTTC. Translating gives CSARDRNTPIYGYTF.

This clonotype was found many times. CDR3 DNA: TGTGCCAATACCGGCGGCAGGGGGGACTATGGCTACACCTTC. The encoded protein is CANTGGRGDYGYTF. The gene calls are TRBV12-3 or TRBV12-4 and TRBJ1-2; 7 nucleotides line up with TRBD1. There are 14 residues in the CDR3. Trimming at V came to 10 bases and at J to 3 bases, leaving 11 bases not matched to a gene.

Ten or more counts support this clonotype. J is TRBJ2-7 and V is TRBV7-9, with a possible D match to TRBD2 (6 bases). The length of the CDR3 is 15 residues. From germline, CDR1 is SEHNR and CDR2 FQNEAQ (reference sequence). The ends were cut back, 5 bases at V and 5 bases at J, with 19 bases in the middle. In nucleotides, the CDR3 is TGTGCCAGCAGCATCAGGGACCCGGGAGTCGACGAGCAGTACTTC. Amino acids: CASSIRDPGVDEQYF.

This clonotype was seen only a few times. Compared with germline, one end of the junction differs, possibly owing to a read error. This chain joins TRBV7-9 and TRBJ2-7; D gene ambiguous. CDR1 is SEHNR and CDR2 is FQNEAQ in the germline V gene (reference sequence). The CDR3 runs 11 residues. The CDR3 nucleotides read TGTGCCAACAGCTTAATGTACGAGCAGTACTTC. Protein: CANSLMYEQYF.

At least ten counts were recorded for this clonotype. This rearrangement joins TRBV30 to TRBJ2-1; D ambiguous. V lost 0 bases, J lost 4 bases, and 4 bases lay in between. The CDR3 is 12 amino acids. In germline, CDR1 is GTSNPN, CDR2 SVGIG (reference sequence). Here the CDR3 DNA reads TGTGCCTGGAGTGTGCTATACAATGAGCAGTTCTTC. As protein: CAWSVLYNEQFF.

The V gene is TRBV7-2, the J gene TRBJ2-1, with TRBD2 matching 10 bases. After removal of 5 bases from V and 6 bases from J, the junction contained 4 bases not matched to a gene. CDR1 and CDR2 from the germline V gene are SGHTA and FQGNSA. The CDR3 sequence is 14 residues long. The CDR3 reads CASSQRLAGNEQFF. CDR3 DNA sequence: TGTGCCAGCAGCCAACGACTAGCGGGCAATGAGCAGTTCTTC.

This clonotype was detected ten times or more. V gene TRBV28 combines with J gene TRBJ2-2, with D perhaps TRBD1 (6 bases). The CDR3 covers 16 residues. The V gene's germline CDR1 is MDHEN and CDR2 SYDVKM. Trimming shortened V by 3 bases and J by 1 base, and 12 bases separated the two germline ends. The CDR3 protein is CASSFTGHWNTGELFF. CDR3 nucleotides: TGTGCCAGCAGTTTCACGGGACATTGGAACACCGGGGAGCTGTTTTTT.

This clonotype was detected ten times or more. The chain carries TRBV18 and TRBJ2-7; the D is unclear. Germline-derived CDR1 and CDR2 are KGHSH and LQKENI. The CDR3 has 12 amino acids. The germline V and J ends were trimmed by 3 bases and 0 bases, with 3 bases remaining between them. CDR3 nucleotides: TGTGCCAGCTCACCCGGCTCCTACGAGCAGTACGTC. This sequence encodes CASSPGSYEQYV.

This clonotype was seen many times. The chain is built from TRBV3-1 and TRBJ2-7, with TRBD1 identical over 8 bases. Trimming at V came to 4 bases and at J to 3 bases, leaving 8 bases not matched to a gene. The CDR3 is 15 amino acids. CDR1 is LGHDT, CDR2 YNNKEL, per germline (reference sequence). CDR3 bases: TGTGCCAGCAGCCTTGACAGGGGTTCTGGCTACGAGCAGTACTTC. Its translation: CASSLDRGSGYEQYF.

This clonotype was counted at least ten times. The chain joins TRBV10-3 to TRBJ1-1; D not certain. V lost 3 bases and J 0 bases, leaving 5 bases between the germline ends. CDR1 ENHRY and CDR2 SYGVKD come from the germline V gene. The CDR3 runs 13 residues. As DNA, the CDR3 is TGTGCCATCAGTGATACGGTGAACACTGAAGCTTTCTTT. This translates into CAISDTVNTEAFF.

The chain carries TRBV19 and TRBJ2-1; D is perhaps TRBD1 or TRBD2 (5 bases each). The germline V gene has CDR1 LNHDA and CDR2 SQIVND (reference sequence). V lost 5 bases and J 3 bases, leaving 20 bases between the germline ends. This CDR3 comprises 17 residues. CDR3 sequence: CASSVSTGAPVYNEQFF. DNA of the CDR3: TGTGCCAGTAGTGTGTCTACCGGGGCGCCGGTCTACAATGAGCAGTTCTTC. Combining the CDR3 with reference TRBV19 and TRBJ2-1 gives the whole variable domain DGGITQSPKYLFRKEGQNVTLSCEQNLNHDAMYWYRQDPGQGLRLIYYSQIVNDFQKGDIAEGYSVSREKKESFPLTVTSAQKNPTAFYLCASSVSTGAPVYNEQFFGPGTRLTVL.

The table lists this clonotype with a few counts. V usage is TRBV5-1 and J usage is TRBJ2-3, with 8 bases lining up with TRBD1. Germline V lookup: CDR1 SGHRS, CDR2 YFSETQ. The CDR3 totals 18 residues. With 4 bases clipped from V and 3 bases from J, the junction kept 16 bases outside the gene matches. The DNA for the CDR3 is TGCGCCAGCAGCCGGACGTGGAGCCCAGGGGGCGGAACAGATACGCAGTATTTT. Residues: CASSRTWSPGGGTDTQYF.

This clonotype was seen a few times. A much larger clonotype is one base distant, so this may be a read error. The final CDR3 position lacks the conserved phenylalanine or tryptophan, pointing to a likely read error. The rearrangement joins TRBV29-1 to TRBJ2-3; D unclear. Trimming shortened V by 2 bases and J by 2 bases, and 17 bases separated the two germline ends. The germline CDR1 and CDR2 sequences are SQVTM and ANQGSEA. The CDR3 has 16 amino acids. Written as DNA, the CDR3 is TGCAGCGTTGAACCGGTGGGCAGGCGACCCACAGATACGCAGTATTCT. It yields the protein CSVEPVGRRPTDTQYS.

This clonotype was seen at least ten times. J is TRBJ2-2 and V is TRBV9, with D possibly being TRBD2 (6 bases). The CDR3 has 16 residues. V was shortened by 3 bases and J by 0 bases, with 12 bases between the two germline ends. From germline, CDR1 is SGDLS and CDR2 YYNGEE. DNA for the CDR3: TGTGCCAGCAGCGCCCACGCGGGGTCGAACACCGGGGAGCTGTTTTTT. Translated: CASSAHAGSNTGELFF. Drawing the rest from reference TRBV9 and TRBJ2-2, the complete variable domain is DSGVTQTPKHLITATGQRVTLRCSPRSGDLSVYWYQQSLDQGLQFLIQYYNGEERAKGNILERFSAQQFPDLHSELNLSSLELGDSALYFCASSAHAGSNTGELFFGEGSRLTVL.

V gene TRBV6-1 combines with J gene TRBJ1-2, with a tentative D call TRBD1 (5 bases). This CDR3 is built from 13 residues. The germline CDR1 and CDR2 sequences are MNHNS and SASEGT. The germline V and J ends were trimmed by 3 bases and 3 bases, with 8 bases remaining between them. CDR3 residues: CASSDGGDYGYTF. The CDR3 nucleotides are TGTGCCAGCAGTGATGGGGGGGACTATGGCTACACCTTC.

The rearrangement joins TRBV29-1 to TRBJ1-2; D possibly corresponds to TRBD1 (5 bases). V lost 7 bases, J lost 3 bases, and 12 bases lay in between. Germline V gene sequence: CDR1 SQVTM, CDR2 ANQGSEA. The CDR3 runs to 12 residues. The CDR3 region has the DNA TGCAGCGGAGGGGTTGGGGACTATGGCTACACCTTC. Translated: CSGGVGDYGYTF.

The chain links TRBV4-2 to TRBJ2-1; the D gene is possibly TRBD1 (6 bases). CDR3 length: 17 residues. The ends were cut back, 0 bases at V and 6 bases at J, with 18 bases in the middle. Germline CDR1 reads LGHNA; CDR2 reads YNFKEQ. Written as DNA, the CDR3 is TGTGCCAGCAGCCAAGATTTATTGGGAGTAGGGGGCAATGAGCAGTTCTTC. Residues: CASSQDLLGVGGNEQFF.

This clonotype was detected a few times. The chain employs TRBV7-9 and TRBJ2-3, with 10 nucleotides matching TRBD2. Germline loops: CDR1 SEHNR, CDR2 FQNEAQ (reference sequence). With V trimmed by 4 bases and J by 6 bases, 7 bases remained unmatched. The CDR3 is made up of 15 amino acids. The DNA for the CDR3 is TGTGCCAGCAGCTCCCCACTAGCGGGGAGGGATACGCAGTATTTT. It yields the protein CASSSPLAGRDTQYF.

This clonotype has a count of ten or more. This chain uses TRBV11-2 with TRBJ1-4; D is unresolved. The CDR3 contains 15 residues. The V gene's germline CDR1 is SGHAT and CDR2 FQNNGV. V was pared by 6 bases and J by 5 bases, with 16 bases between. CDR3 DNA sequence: TGTGCCAGCAGGCCCGTTCGGGCCCGGAATGAAAAACTGTTTTTT. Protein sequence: CASRPVRARNEKLFF.

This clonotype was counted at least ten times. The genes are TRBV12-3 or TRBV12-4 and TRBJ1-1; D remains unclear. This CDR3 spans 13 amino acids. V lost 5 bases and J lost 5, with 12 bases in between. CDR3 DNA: TGTGCCAGCAGTCTCTTGAGAAGGACTGAAGCTTTCTTT. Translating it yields CASSLLRRTEAFF.

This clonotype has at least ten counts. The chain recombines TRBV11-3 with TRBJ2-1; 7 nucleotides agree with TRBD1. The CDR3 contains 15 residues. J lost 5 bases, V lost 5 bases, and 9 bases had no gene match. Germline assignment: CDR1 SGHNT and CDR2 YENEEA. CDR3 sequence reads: CASSHNRGYDNEQFF. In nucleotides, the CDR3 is TGTGCCAGCAGCCATAACAGGGGCTACGACAATGAGCAGTTCTTC.